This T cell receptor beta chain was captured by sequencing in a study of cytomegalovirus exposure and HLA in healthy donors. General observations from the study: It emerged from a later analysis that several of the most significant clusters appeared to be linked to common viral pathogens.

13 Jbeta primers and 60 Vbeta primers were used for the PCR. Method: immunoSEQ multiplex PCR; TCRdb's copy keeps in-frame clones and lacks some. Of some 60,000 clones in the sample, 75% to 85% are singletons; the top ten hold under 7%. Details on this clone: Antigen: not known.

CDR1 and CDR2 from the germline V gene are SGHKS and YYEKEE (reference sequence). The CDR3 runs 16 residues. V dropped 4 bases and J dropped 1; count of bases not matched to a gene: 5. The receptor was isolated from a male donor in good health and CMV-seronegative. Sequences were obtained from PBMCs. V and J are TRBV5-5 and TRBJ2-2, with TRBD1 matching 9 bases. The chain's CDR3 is CASSLRGQGNTGELFF. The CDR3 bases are TGTGCCAGCAGCCTCAGGGGACAGGGGAACACCGGGGAGCTGTTTTTT.